This entry lists 9 T cell receptor beta chains sequenced from one sample in a study of Graves' ophthalmopathy and Graves' hyperthyroidism. Researchers took RNA transcripts and amplified TCR beta CDR3 regions from them. After a first-round RT-PCR with HTBI primers, a second-round multiplex PCR was run. Via MiXCR, TCRdb re-called the multiplex PCR reads, giving one row per CDR3 protein. The data hold about 600,000 distinct CDR3 sequences, with 35% to 40% observed a single time. The sample taken for sequencing was peripheral blood or thyroid tissue (not recorded which). The receptors were gathered from an adult man with Graves' hyperthyroidism.

V usage is TRBV6-5 and J usage is TRBJ1-5; no clear D gene. V lost 2 bases to trimming and J lost 9 bases, with 11 bases between them. CDR3 length: 13 amino acids. From germline, CDR1 is MNHEY and CDR2 SVGAGI. The CDR3 loop reads CASSYVNRGPQHF. The CDR3 nucleotides read TGTGCCAGCAGTTACGTCAACCGGGGGCCCCAGCATTTT.

V and J are TRBV15 and TRBJ2-3; 9 bases fit TRBD2. CDR3 length: 15 residues. Losses at the gene ends were 6 bases for V and 4 bases for J; bases not matched to a gene: 8. Germline loops: CDR1 LNHNV, CDR2 YYDKDF (reference sequence). CDR3 region: CATRGWREGSDTQYF. Here the CDR3 DNA reads TGTGCCACCAGGGGCTGGCGGGAGGGATCAGATACGCAGTATTTT.

The rearrangement links TRBV24-1 to TRBJ1-1; a weak D match, TRBD1 (6 bases). The CDR3 sequence is 14 residues long. Germline lookup yields CDR1 KGHDR and CDR2 SFDVKD. The ends were cut back, 4 bases at V and 0 bases at J, with 8 bases in the middle. The DNA for the CDR3 is TGTGCCACCAGTGAAACAGGGATGAACACTGAAGCTTTCTTT. As protein: CATSETGMNTEAFF.

The chain combines TRBV10-2 with TRBJ2-1; 8 bases line up with TRBD1. Trimming removed 8 bases from V and 3 bases from J; junction bases left unmatched: 3. Germline CDR1 is WSHSY and CDR2 is SAAADI. The CDR3 contains 13 residues. The CDR3 spells CASGQGFYNEQFF. CDR3 DNA sequence: TGCGCCAGCGGACAGGGTTTCTACAATGAGCAGTTCTTC.

This chain joins TRBV24-1 and TRBJ2-5; D is undetermined. The CDR3 totals 14 residues. Germline CDR1 reads KGHDR; CDR2 reads SFDVKD. Trimming stripped 4 bases from V and 5 bases from J, with 13 bases between. This CDR3 reads CATSDAGLGETQYF. CDR3 sequence (DNA): TGTGCCACCAGTGACGCAGGCTTAGGGGAGACCCAGTACTTC.

In its sample, this clonotype was seen many times. The rearrangement uses TRBV4-1 and TRBJ1-5, with D perhaps matching TRBD1 (6 bases). The CDR3 has 18 amino acids. The V and J ends lost 0 bases and 0 bases respectively, with 15 bases between them. Germline values: CDR1 MGHRA, CDR2 YSYEKL. The CDR3 spells CASSQERIQGYSNQPQHF. In nucleotides, the CDR3 is TGCGCCAGCAGCCAAGAACGGATACAGGGCTATAGCAATCAGCCCCAGCATTTT.

This clonotype has more than one count but fewer than ten. An end of the junction does not agree with germline; a read error may underlie this. V gene TRBV2 combines with J gene TRBJ2-2; possibly TRBD1 for D (7 bases). CDR3 size: 16 residues. CDR1 and CDR2 from the germline V gene are SNHLY and FYNNEI. CDR3 amino acids: CASSEALQQGGYEQFF. The CDR3 nucleotides are TGTGCCAGCAGTGAAGCGCTTCAGCAGGGGGGTTATGAGCAGTTTTTT.

This clonotype was detected many times. The rearrangement links TRBV12-3 or TRBV12-4 to TRBJ2-1; maybe TRBD1 (6 bases). V was shortened by 4 bases and J by 6 bases, with 13 bases between the two germline ends. The CDR3 length is 14 residues. CDR3 loop: CASSSQGLGNEQFF. For the CDR3, the DNA is TGTGCCAGCAGTTCACAGGGATTGGGCAATGAGCAGTTCTTC.

This rearrangement joins TRBV7-9 to TRBJ1-5; D is uncertain. The CDR3 length is 13 residues. The germline V gene has CDR1 SEHNR and CDR2 FQNEAQ (reference sequence). V shed 6 bases and J shed 11 bases, with 17 bases lying between them. The CDR3 region is CASSHYSQETQHF. The CDR3 DNA reads TGTGCCAGCAGTCACTACTCACAAGAGACCCAGCATTTT.